This TCR beta chain is drawn from a study of T cell responses to AZD1222 COVID-19 vaccine. Study-level information: Second-dose schedules of about 4 or about 12 weeks were combined. Study results and caveats: Vaccination with two AZD1222 doses was followed by a rise in Spike-specific TCR breadth and depth.

Unmatched junction bases numbered 11, after V lost 10 bases and J lost 6 bases. CDR1 and CDR2 from the germline V gene are WSHSY and SAAADI. This CDR3 is 14 amino acids long. Points on this clone: What it recognizes is unknown.

Here immunoSEQ multiplex PCR was the method, and the copy in TCRdb shows in-frame clones only, minus some. The data show around 88,000 clones, around 90% seen once. Sample: peripheral blood, taken on day 0 of AZD1222 vaccination. The sequence came from an adult in good health. This chain uses TRBV10-2 with TRBJ1-2, with 10 bases identical to TRBD1. CDR3 loop: CATNRQGASDGYTF. The CDR3 DNA reads TGCGCCACCAACCGACAGGGGGCGTCGGATGGCTACACCTTC.